Below are 24 T cell receptor beta chains sequenced from a single sample in a study of T cell changes during pregnancy in multiple sclerosis. Profiling relied on immunoSEQ multiplex PCR, and the TCRdb table lists in-frame clones only, not all of them. The table records under 85,000 clones, around 90% of them present only once. The source was CD4+ T cells from peripheral blood mononuclear cells, collected in the second trimester of pregnancy. These receptors all come from a female donor with multiple sclerosis, enrolled in a pregnancy study.

This chain connects TRBV27 to TRBJ2-1; D is unresolved. This CDR3 comprises 12 residues. From germline, CDR1 is MNHEY and CDR2 SMNVEV (reference sequence). The V and J ends lost 4 bases and 6 bases respectively, with 7 bases between them. The DNA for the CDR3 is TGTGCCAGCAGTTCTAGATTCAATGAGCAGTTCTTC. It codes for CASSSRFNEQFF.

The chain combines TRBV27 with TRBJ2-3, with TRBD2 matching 13 bases. The CDR3 contains 16 residues. Losses at the gene ends were 6 bases for V and 0 bases for J; bases not matched to a gene: 3. CDR1 is MNHEY, CDR2 SMNVEV, per germline (reference sequence). The CDR3 nucleotides are TGTGCCAGCAGATCACTAGCGGGAGGGAGCACAGATACGCAGTATTTT. Translated, it gives CASRSLAGGSTDTQYF.

The chain has TRBV6-1 and TRBJ1-5; D gene unclear. Per the germline V gene, CDR1 is MNHNS and CDR2 is SASEGT. V was cut by 6 bases and J by 0 bases, with 6 bases left in between. This CDR3 spans 13 amino acids. The DNA for the CDR3 is TGTGCCAGCAGCGAACATAGCAATCAGCCCCAGCATTTT. Translating gives CASSEHSNQPQHF.

The chain has TRBV5-1 and TRBJ2-1; the match to TRBD1 covers 11 bases. V was pared by 4 bases and J by 4 bases, with 4 bases of the junction left unmatched. Looked up from germline, CDR1 is SGHRS and CDR2 is YFSETQ. The CDR3 spans 15 residues. CDR3 loop: CASSPGQGEYNEQFF. The CDR3 DNA is TGCGCCAGCAGCCCGGGACAGGGGGAATACAATGAGCAGTTCTTC.

The V call is TRBV9, the J call TRBJ2-3; 8 bases line up with TRBD1. The trim removed 0 bases at V and 4 bases at J, leaving 4 bases unmatched. CDR1 is SGDLS, CDR2 YYNGEE, per germline. The CDR3 sequence is 15 residues long. In DNA form, the CDR3 reads TGTGCCAGCAGCGTAGCCCCGGACAGGGCAGATACGCAGTATTTT. Translating it yields CASSVAPDRADTQYF.

A remark on this clone: The same CDR3 can be traced to other DNA sequences in this sample. The chain uses TRBV5-6 and TRBJ2-7; 8 nucleotides match TRBD2. There are 13 residues in the CDR3. J gave up 3 bases and V 1 base, and 0 bases lay outside the gene matches. In germline, CDR1 is SGHDT, CDR2 YYEEEE. In DNA form, the CDR3 reads TGTGCCAGCAGCTTGACTAGCGGCTACGAGCAGTACTTC. Translating it yields CASSLTSGYEQYF.

V usage is TRBV2 and J usage is TRBJ2-5, with 7 positions matching TRBD2. The CDR3 is made up of 18 amino acids. Germline CDR1 is SNHLY and CDR2 is FYNNEI. The V segment lost 0 bases and the J segment 3 bases; nucleotides outside the gene matches: 13. The CDR3 coding sequence is TGTGCCAGCAGTGAAGCGCCGTTCCCAGAAGCGGGAAAAGAGACCCAGTACTTC. As protein: CASSEAPFPEAGKETQYF.

This clone has more than one count but fewer than ten. Additional DNA sequences in this sample encode the identical CDR3. CDR3 DNA: TGTGCCAGCTCACCACAGGGGGCAGATCAGCCCCAGCATTTT. This translates into CASSPQGADQPQHF. The rearrangement links TRBV18 to TRBJ1-5; TRBD1 matches at 7 bases. Germline V gene sequence: CDR1 KGHSH, CDR2 LQKENI. V lost 1 base and J lost 5; bases outside the gene matches: 2. The CDR3 spans 14 residues.

This chain links TRBV30 with TRBJ1-6; the D gene is possibly TRBD1 (5 bases). With 4 bases removed from V and 7 bases from J, the gap between germline ends came to 5 bases. CDR3 size: 11 residues. Germline CDR1 GTSNPN, CDR2 SVGIG (reference sequence). In DNA form, the CDR3 reads TGTGCCTGGAACAGGAATTCACCCCTCCACTTT. Translation: CAWNRNSPLHF.

CDR3 sequence: CASSPSKGENTEAFF. DNA for the CDR3: TGTGCCAGCAGCCCCTCAAAAGGAGAGAACACTGAAGCTTTCTTT. J is TRBJ1-1 and V is TRBV5-4; D is uncertain. The CDR3 covers 15 residues. The germline gives CDR1 SGHNT, CDR2 YYREEE (reference sequence). Trimming removed 4 bases at V and 1 base at J, with 14 bases between.

The chain is built from TRBV4-3 and TRBJ2-5, with 8 bases lining up with TRBD2. V gave up 0 bases and J gave up 4 bases; unmatched junction bases: 4. Germline assignment: CDR1 LGHNA and CDR2 YSLEER. The length of the CDR3 is 15 residues. The CDR3 DNA is TGCGCCAGCAGCCAAGATCGGGGGGGCCGAGAGACCCAGTACTTC. Translated, it gives CASSQDRGGRETQYF.

The chain is built from TRBV6-1 and TRBJ1-5; D call uncertain. This CDR3 has 17 amino acids. Germline values: CDR1 MNHNS, CDR2 SASEGT. V was pared by 3 bases and J by 6 bases, with 21 bases between. CDR3 in amino acids: CASSDPPFSQAPQPQHF. DNA for the CDR3: TGTGCCAGCAGTGATCCTCCCTTTAGTCAGGCGCCTCAGCCCCAGCATTTT.

The CDR3 DNA sequence: TGTGCCAGCAGTGCGATGGTGGCTTACGAGCAGTACTTC. Translation: CASSAMVAYEQYF. The chain joins TRBV25-1 to TRBJ2-7; D gene unclear. Germline V gene lookup returns CDR1 MGHDK and CDR2 SYGVNS. This CDR3 contains 13 residues. V was trimmed by 4 bases and J by 4 bases, leaving 11 bases between them.

This sequence joins TRBV18 and TRBJ2-5, with D unclear. The V gene's germline CDR1 is KGHSH and CDR2 LQKENI. V was pared by 1 base and J by 1 base, with 4 bases between. This CDR3 is built from 13 residues. The CDR3 DNA follows: TGTGCCAGCTCACCACTATTCCAAGAGACCCAGTACTTC. As protein: CASSPLFQETQYF.

The chain has TRBV6-5 and TRBJ1-1, with a weak D call TRBD1 (5 bases). Deletions cut 7 bases from V and 4 bases from J, with 13 bases between. Germline V gene lookup returns CDR1 MNHEY and CDR2 SVGAGI. The CDR3 is 13 amino acids. The CDR3 spells CASTRGVLTEAFF. The CDR3 nucleotides read TGTGCCAGCACCCGGGGGGTTCTCACTGAAGCTTTCTTT.

The genes are TRBV9 and TRBJ2-1, with no clear D. The CDR3 covers 15 residues. With 4 bases removed from V and 8 bases from J, the gap between germline ends came to 19 bases. Germline V gene sequence: CDR1 SGDLS, CDR2 YYNGEE. The CDR3 is CASSRGRNGFDEQFF. The CDR3 DNA reads TGTGCCAGCAGCAGAGGCCGGAATGGGTTCGATGAGCAGTTCTTC.

The J gene is TRBJ2-2, the V gene TRBV5-1; 7 bases map to TRBD1. Germline V gene lookup returns CDR1 SGHRS and CDR2 YFSETQ. The CDR3 extends over 17 amino acids. Unmatched junction bases numbered 9, after V lost 2 bases and J lost 2 bases. Here the CDR3 reads CASSFPGTATNTGELFF. The CDR3 coding sequence is TGCGCCAGCAGCTTTCCCGGGACAGCGACTAACACCGGGGAGCTGTTTTTT.

The genes are TRBV2 and TRBJ2-3; TRBD2 matches at 13 bases. Germline values: CDR1 SNHLY, CDR2 FYNNEI. Trimming took 5 bases from V and 3 from J; bases not matched to a gene: 11. The CDR3 has 18 residues. CDR3 sequence reads: CASSKLAGGPGATDTQYF. CDR3 DNA sequence: TGTGCCAGCAGTAAACTAGCGGGAGGGCCTGGGGCGACAGATACGCAGTATTTT.

The chain has TRBV7-3 and TRBJ2-3, with D possibly being TRBD2 (5 bases). Germline V gives CDR1 SGHTA, CDR2 FQGTGA. Trimming took 5 bases from V and 6 from J, leaving 12 bases between them. The CDR3 is 13 amino acids. The CDR3 region is CASSPGMGDTQYF. CDR3 in DNA: TGTGCCAGCAGCCCCGGGATGGGGGATACGCAGTATTTT.

The rearrangement uses TRBV28 and TRBJ1-5; 8 bases align to TRBD1. CDR1 is MDHEN and CDR2 is SYDVKM in the germline V gene. V trimming: 10 bases; J trimming: 5 bases; junction bases outside the gene matches: 4. This CDR3 contains 12 residues. The CDR3 DNA reads as TGTGCCATACAGGGGGACTATCAGCCCCAGCATTTT. This sequence encodes CAIQGDYQPQHF. The full variable domain, with the rest looked up from reference TRBV28 and TRBJ1-5, is DVKVTQSSRYLVKRTGEKVFLECVQDMDHENMFWYRQDPGLGLRLIYFSYDVKMKEKGDIPEGYSVSREKKERFSLILESASTNQTSMYLCAIQGDYQPQHFGDGTRLSIL.

This chain joins TRBV19 and TRBJ2-1; 10 bases line up with TRBD2. Germline CDR1 and CDR2: LNHDA and SQIVND (reference sequence). The CDR3 loop spans 15 amino acids. The ends lost 2 bases at V and 7 bases at J; junction bases unmatched: 5. The CDR3 DNA sequence: TGTGCCAGTAGTATAACTAGCGGGAAGGTGAATGAGCAGTTCTTC. Protein product: CASSITSGKVNEQFF.

This chain links TRBV18 with TRBJ1-2; 7 bases map to TRBD1. Germline V gene lookup returns CDR1 KGHSH and CDR2 LQKENI. This CDR3 spans 13 amino acids. The V and J ends lost 5 bases and 4 bases, in that order; junction bases with no gene match: 4. In nucleotides, the CDR3 is TGTGCCAGCTCAGAAGGGGGCGGCTATGGCTACACCTTC. Amino acids: CASSEGGGYGYTF.

This chain links TRBV11-2 with TRBJ2-5; 9 bases are shared with TRBD2. With V trimmed by 3 bases and J by 1 base, 0 bases remained unmatched. The CDR3 spans 14 residues. CDR1 is SGHAT and CDR2 is FQNNGV in the germline V gene. DNA of the CDR3: TGTGCCAGCAGCTTTAGCGGGGGCCAAGAGACCCAGTACTTC. This encodes CASSFSGGQETQYF.

The V gene is TRBV27, the J gene TRBJ2-6; D might be TRBD1 (6 bases). CDR1 and CDR2 (germline): MNHEY, SMNVEV (reference sequence). The length of the CDR3 is 18 residues. Trimming shortened V by 3 bases and J by 1 base, and 16 bases separated the two germline ends. The CDR3 reads CASSFQGRGASGANVLTF. The CDR3 bases are TGTGCCAGCAGTTTCCAGGGCAGGGGCGCTTCTGGGGCCAACGTCCTGACTTTC.